This T cell receptor beta chain was obtained from a study of cytomegalovirus exposure and HLA in healthy donors (dated by TCRdb to 2016 to 2017). About the study as a whole: An earlier analysis of roughly 570 of the donors reported approximately 260 Gb of sequence data and around 120 million unique TCR beta sequences obtained from about 180 million T cells. An early release that covered several hundred HLA-typed donors contained around 300 gigabases of sequencing data and 80 million or so unique TCR sequences. Of the approximately 400 genotyped donors, over 70% fell in the genetic ancestry cluster associated with self-reported Caucasian donors. The study was designed to test whether signatures of past pathogen exposure could be identified by cataloging public T cell receptors. The study used immunosequencing to profile the T cell repertoires of hundreds of subjects and linked those repertoires to cytomegalovirus serostatus. In addition to the first cohort of approximately 650 subjects, a separate validation cohort of approximately 130 different subjects was used. To predict cytomegalovirus infection status, the study brought together high-throughput TCR immunosequencing, statistical association of individual TCRs with disease status, and machine learning. In a later analysis, previously published TCR beta repertoires from 500 to 750 donors were re-analyzed and high-resolution HLA genotyping was added so that TCR occurrence patterns could be studied. In the later analysis, no new phenotypic data were used to find candidate immune exposures; instead, reliance was placed on TCR beta sequences and their occurrence across donors. In an earlier analysis of around 540 of the donors, high-throughput TCR beta sequencing was used to judge whether each TCR beta V gene segment behaved as functional or pseudogenic. Donor age, sex, ethnicity and CMV serostatus were compiled alongside the repertoire data. A later genetic analysis used genome-wide SNP genotypes for about three fifths of the 666 donors, treating that subset as a discovery cohort. Every repertoire in the discovery cohort had been generated on one and the same sequencing platform. HLA typing included class I and class II loci at four-digit resolution. Typing coverage varied by locus: 629-630 donors for A, B, C, DRB1 and DQB1; more than 500 for DQA1; approximately 610 for DPA1; fewer than 480 for DPB1. Roughly 5 DR-DQ haplotypes were handled as single units for association and clustering, since linkage in the cohort was strong. Across about 370 genotyped donors of the cohort, an average of about 240,000 unique TCR beta nucleotide sequences per donor were sequenced, and around 20% of those sequences were non-productive.

The cohort consisted of 600 or so healthy bone marrow donors. At the time of sampling, every cohort member was nominally healthy, though immune exposures that went unrecorded were likely present. The donor tested CMV seropositive and was one of the 289 seropositive cohort members. A peripheral blood sample was provided by each donor, and peripheral blood mononuclear cells were used for TCR beta sequencing. The Qiagen DNeasy Blood Extraction Kit was used to extract genomic DNA from the blood cell samples. Only a few counts were recorded for this clone. Its target antigen remains unknown. Base quality data are lacking; no much larger clone is found one base away. The CDR3 holds 13 amino acids from the cysteine to the phenylalanine. The read is trimmed to its CDR3 DNA, 39 bases read in frame from base 1. For CDR1 and CDR2, the germline V gene (reference sequence) lists LNHDA and SQIVND. Trimming takes 7 bases from V and 6 bases from J, and the germline ends sit 14 bases apart.

Library construction relied on the immunoSEQ multiplex PCR assay. For the multiplex PCR, a mixture combining 60 forward primers for TCR Vbeta segments and 13 reverse primers for TCR Jbeta segments was used. Amplification of the CDR3 region of rearranged TCR beta genes was performed with a multiplex PCR assay on genomic DNA. The amplified TCR beta libraries were sequenced on the Illumina HiSeq System as 87-base-pair reads. The authors processed their data as follows. A later analysis counted approximately 84 million unique TCR beta chains across the 650 to 800 repertoires, and roughly 11 million of these chains were shared by at least two donors. Raw reads were error-corrected and collapsed into unique sequences by a nearest-neighbor algorithm in which closely related sequences were merged to remove PCR and sequencing errors. Alignment of CDR3 sequences to IMGT reference sequences was used to assign V, D and J gene segments. For a sequence to be retained, at least a six-nucleotide match to both a V gene segment and a J gene segment was required. Rearrangements were called productive when the CDR3 lacked stop codons and stayed in frame with V and J; all others were non-productive. CDR3 was defined according to IMGT convention as the region running from the second conserved V-encoded cysteine to the conserved J-encoded phenylalanine. The earlier analysis of roughly 590 of the donors excluded sequences that lacked an unambiguous match to a single V gene segment. An earlier analysis of about 600 of the donors called V segments functional above 56.7% productive rearrangements and segregating when the between-donor standard deviation exceeded 5%. A statistical classification framework was developed to diagnose cytomegalovirus status using the catalog of TCR beta chain sequences. A later analysis assigned V and J genes by comparing TCR nucleotide sequences with IMGT/GENE-DB human TR gene sequences. The TCRdist pipeline was used in a later analysis to assign CDR3 sequences and most-parsimonious VDJ recombination scenarios. In a later analysis, every TCR beta chain was defined by the combination of its CDR3 amino acid sequence and its V-gene family, and reads without a unique V-gene family were dropped. As a way to deal with suspected cross-contamination and a sequencing artifact, a later analysis dropped approximately 590 nucleotide sequences that were highly shared and had low generation probability. In a later analysis, a clonal expansion index for each public chain was calculated from normalized within-repertoire ranks of inferred template counts. Generation probabilities in a later analysis came from a VDJ recombination model fitted to out-of-frame rearrangements, and those results were checked against IGoR. In a later analysis, hypergeometric tests were used to score TCR-TCR, TCR-HLA and TCR-CMV co-occurrence, with a repertoire-size bias correction applied to TCR pairs. False discovery rates were estimated in a later analysis by permuting HLA or CMV assignments 20 times. In a later analysis, co-occurring TCRs were grouped using DBSCAN, and TCRdist sequence similarity was added for clustering within HLA-allele-positive subsets. For co-occurrence clustering, repertoires with fewer than 30,000 or more than 120,000 public chains were excluded, along with about five repertoires with anomalous nucleotide sharing. The immuneACCESS repertoire file appears here via TCRdb, limited to in-frame rearrangements. These files lack a portion of the clones; in checked studies, under half of the deficit traces to unresolved V genes, and the cause of the others is not known. The D gene and trimming were derived from the DNA, and the V and J assignments and clone size from that table. Here the sample has 100,000 or so clones; around two thirds occur a single time. 3% to 4% of the sample is held by the ten biggest clonotypes.

The paper's findings and limits, for the study overall: A cluster of highly shared sequence variants was judged likely to be a technical artifact of the sequencing pipeline. A further reported finding was that TCR beta sequences accurately predicted the HLA-A and HLA-B alleles for most subjects in the first cohort. Most TCR sequences were seen in very few donors, while some public TCRs were found in many individuals. A later analysis reported that several top co-occurrence clusters appeared linked to parvovirus B19, influenza, CMV and Epstein-Barr virus. The authors suggested that the approach could potentially be extended to other disease states and immunological phenotypes. The presence/absence analyses assumed that sequencing depth was roughly uniform across donors, and that assumption may not be true. Because some donors lacked HLA typing at each locus, the association tests relied only on the typed subset. According to a later analysis, TCR association rates differed among HLA loci, with DRB1 alleles showing the most associated TCRs and HLA-C alleles showing the fewest. Correlated functional status among segregating V segments might be attributable to linkage disequilibrium, but an unknown experimental factor could not be ruled out. In this cohort, only TCR beta chains were sequenced, and detectable features were limited by the absence of alpha or paired-chain data. Compared with equally common non-associated chains, HLA-associated TCR beta chains in a later analysis were more clonally expanded and had lower generation probabilities. When HLA alleles, especially DR and DQ, strongly co-occurred, TCR associations were difficult to assign to individual alleles. Immune exposure information for the cohort was limited to CMV serostatus. In a later genetic analysis, a missense DCLRE1C variant was associated with V-gene and J-gene trimming of TCR beta chains, and the association was replicated in an independent cohort. Three of the identified cytomegalovirus-associated TCR beta chains were confirmed in vitro to be specific for cytomegalovirus antigens. The classifier was reported to diagnose cytomegalovirus status with high specificity and sensitivity in both the original and validation cohorts. In an earlier analysis of 587 of the donors, most TCR beta V segments were observed in productive rearrangements about 87% or about 30% of the time, broadly matching IMGT annotations. Compared with the approximately 720-donor mean, donors in an Asian-associated ancestry cluster had fewer N-insertions in productive TCRs, according to a later genetic analysis. About 17 rarely observed V segments, including chromosome 9 orphons, were excluded from the earlier analysis of some 590 of the donors because counts were too low. A later analysis found that most CMV-associated TCR beta chains appeared HLA-restricted, with HLA associations seemingly driven largely by CMV exposure. The study listed 150 to 200 TCR beta chains as associated with cytomegalovirus. Specific HLA alleles were associated with 16,951 TCR beta sequences at a false discovery rate of 0.05 in a later analysis. Some IMGT-functional V segments, including TRBV6-2 and TRBV6-3, could not be told apart with the 87-base-pair reads, so those segments were excluded.

The source material was PBMCs. This receptor was taken from a man aged 25-45 years in good health and CMV-seropositive. The rearrangement combines TRBV19 with TRBJ2-3; the D gene is possibly TRBD1, with 5 bases matching. The CDR3 protein is CASNAGPRDTQYF. The nucleotides read TGTGCCAGTAACGCAGGGCCCAGGGATACGCAGTATTTT.